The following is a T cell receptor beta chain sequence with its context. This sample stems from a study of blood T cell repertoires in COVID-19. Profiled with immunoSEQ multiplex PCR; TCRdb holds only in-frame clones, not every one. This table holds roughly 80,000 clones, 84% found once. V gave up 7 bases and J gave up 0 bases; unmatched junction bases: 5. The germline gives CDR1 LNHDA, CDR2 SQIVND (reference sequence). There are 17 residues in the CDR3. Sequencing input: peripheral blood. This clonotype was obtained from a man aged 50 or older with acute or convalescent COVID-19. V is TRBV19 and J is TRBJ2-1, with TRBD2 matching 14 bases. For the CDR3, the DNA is TGTGCCAGTACCGGGACTAGCGGGAGCGTCTCCTACAATGAGCAGTTCTTC. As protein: CASTGTSGSVSYNEQFF.